This T cell receptor beta chain was obtained from a study of T cells after yellow fever vaccination. In this sample, this clonotype turned up many times. Its antigen is not identified. Germline V gene lookup returns CDR1 LGHDT and CDR2 YNNKEL (reference sequence). This CDR3 is 12 amino acids long. V lost 4 bases and J lost 3, with 6 bases in between. Template-switching 5'RACE yielded the TCR cDNA; a universal primer site and UMIs were added in the process. Using its own MiXCR run on the 5' RACE reads, TCRdb lists one record per CDR3 protein. The data hold 65,000 to 70,000 distinct CDR3 sequences, with about 6% observed a single time. Regarding the study as a whole: The appearance of a small share of clonotypes in both CD4 and CD8 compartments was observed.

The chain joins TRBV3-1 to TRBJ1-2; D not certain. The sequenced sample was CD4+ T cells sorted from PBMCs, obtained about 2 weeks after the first yellow fever vaccination. This receptor was identified in a man between 18 and 35 years old who received the YFV17D yellow fever vaccine. This CDR3 is CASSRRYYGYTF. Written as DNA, the CDR3 is TGTGCCAGCAGCCGAAGATACTATGGCTACACCTTC.